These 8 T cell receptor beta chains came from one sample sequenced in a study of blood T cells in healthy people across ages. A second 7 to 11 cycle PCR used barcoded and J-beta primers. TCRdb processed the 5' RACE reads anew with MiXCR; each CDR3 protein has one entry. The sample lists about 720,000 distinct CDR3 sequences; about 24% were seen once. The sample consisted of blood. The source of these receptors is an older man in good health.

The CDR3 sequence: CASSLEAGTGAYEQYV. CDR3 DNA sequence: TGTGCCAGCAGCTTAGAGGCGGGGACAGGGGCCTACGAGCAGTACGTC. The chain recombines TRBV7-8 with TRBJ2-7; 10 bases align to TRBD1. Germline trimming cut 1 base from V and 2 bases from J; bases unmatched to any gene: 5. CDR1 SGHVS and CDR2 FQNEAQ come from the germline V gene. CDR3 size: 16 residues.

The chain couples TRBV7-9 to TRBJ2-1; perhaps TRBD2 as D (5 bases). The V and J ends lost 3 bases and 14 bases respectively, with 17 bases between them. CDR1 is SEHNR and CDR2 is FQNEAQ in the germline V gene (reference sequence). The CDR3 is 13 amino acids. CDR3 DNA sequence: TGTGCCAGCAGCTTGGGCCCCCAGGACGGGGAGTTCTTC. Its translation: CASSLGPQDGEFF.

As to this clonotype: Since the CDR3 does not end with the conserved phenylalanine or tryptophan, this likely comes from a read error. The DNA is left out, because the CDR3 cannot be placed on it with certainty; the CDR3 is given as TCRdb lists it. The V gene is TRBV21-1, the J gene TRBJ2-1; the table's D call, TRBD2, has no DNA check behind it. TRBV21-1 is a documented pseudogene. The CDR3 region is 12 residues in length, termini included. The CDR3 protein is CASSKGALGQYV.

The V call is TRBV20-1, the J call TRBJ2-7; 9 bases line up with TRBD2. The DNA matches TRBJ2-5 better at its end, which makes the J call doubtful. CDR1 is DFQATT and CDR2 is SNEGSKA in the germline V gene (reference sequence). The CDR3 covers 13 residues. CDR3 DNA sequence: TGCAGTGCTAGACATAGCGGGAGAGAGACCCAGTACTTC. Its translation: CSARHSGRETQYF.

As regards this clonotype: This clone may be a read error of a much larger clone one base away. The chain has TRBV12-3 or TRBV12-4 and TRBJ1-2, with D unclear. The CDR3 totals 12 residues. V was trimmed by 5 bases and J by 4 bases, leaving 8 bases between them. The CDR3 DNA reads TGTGCCAGCAGTCTGACATCCTATGGCTACACCTTC. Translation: CASSLTSYGYTF.

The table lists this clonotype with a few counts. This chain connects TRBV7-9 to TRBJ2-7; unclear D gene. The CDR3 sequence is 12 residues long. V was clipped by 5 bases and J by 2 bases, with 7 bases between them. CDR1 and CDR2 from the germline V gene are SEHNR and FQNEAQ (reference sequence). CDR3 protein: CASSPHPYEQYF. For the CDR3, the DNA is TGTGCCAGCAGCCCTCACCCCTACGAGCAGTACTTC.

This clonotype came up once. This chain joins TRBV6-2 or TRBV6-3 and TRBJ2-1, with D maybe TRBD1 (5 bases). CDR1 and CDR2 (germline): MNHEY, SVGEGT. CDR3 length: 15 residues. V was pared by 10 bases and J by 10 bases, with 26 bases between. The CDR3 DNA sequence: TGTGCCATAGCAGGGTACGTCCTCCACAATCGGGAGCAGTTCTTC. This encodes CAIAGYVLHNREQFF.

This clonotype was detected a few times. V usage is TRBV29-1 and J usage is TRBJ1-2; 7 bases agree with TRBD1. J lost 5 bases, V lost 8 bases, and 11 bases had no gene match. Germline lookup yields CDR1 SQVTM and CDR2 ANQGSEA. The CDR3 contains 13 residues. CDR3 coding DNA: TGCAGCACGCTACTGACAGGGAGTTATGGCTACACCTTC. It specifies CSTLLTGSYGYTF.